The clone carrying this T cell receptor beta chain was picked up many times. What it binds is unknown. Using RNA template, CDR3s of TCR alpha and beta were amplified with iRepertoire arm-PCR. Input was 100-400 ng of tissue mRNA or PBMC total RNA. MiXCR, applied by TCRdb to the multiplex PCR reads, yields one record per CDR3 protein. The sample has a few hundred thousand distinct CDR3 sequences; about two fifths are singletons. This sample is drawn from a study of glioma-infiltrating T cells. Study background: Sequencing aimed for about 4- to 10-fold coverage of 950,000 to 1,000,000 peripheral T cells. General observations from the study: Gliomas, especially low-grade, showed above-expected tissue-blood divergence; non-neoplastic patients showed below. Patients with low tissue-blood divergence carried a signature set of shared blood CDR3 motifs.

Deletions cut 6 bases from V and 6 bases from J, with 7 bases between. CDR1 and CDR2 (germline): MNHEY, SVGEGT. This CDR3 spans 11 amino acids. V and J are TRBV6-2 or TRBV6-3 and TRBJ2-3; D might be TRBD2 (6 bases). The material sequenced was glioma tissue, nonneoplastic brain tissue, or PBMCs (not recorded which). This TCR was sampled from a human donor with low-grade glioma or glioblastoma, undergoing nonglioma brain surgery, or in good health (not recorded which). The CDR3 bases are TGTGCCAGCAGGAGCGGGGATACGCAGTATTTT. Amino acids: CASRSGDTQYF.